These T cell receptor beta chains were read from a single sample in a study of blood T cell repertoires in COVID-19. This table comes from immunoSEQ multiplex PCR, and its TCRdb copy is limited to in-frame clones, with some not included. Of a few hundred thousand clones in the sample, around 87% are singletons; the top ten hold more than 9%. Material for sequencing was peripheral blood. All receptors derive from a woman in her 30s with COVID-19, enrolled during active disease. Both conserved end residues are part of each CDR3. The order of the fields is clone size, D gene, J gene, V gene, CDR3 DNA, CDR3 protein. D genes are given only for firm matches. Rows may omit the clone size; those that give it use once, few, many or a size class.

. . TRBJ1-1 TRBV6-6 TGTGCCAGCAGTCCGACTGGAACTGAAGCTTTCTTT CASSPTGTEAFF
. TRBD1 TRBJ1-1 TRBV25-1 TGTGCCAGCAGTTCACGACAGGGGTCCACTGAAGCTTTCTTT CASSSRQGSTEAFF
. . TRBJ1-2 TRBV28 TGTGCCAGCAGTTACCCGGGGGTATCTTATGGCTACACCTTC CASSYPGVSYGYTF
. TRBD2 TRBJ2-5 TRBV5-6 TGTGCCAGCAGCTCCCTGACTAGCGGGAGGATAGAGACCCAGTACTTC CASSSLTSGRIETQYF
. . TRBJ2-7 TRBV2 TGTGCCAGCAGTGACAGTTACGAGCAGTACTTC CASSDSYEQYF
few TRBD2 TRBJ2-2 TRBV6-2/TRBV6-3 TGTGCCAGCAGTGATCGCTTAGCGGGGCCTACCGGGGAGCTGTTTTTT CASSDRLAGPTGELFF
. TRBD1 TRBJ2-4 TRBV12-3/TRBV12-4 TGTGCCAGCAGTGAGACAGGGACAAACATTCAGTACTTC CASSETGTNIQYF
. . TRBJ2-5 TRBV18 TGTGCCAGCTCACCACAGACAGGCCGCCAAGAGACCCAGTACTTC CASSPQTGRQETQYF
. . TRBJ1-1 TRBV7-3 TGTGCCAGCAGCTTCGGACAACTGAACACTGAAGCTTTCTTT CASSFGQLNTEAFF
. TRBD2 TRBJ2-3 TRBV10-2 TGCGCCAGCAGTTCCCCGGGACTAGTACCAGATACGCAGTATTTT CASSSPGLVPDTQYF
. . TRBJ1-1 TRBV28 TGTGCCAGCAGTCTCACAGGGGAAGCTTTCTTT CASSLTGEAFF
. . TRBJ1-3 TRBV3-1/TRBV3-2 TGTGCCAGCAGCCAAAGTCACGCGGCCGGAAACACCATATATTTT CASSQSHAAGNTIYF
. . TRBJ2-2 TRBV14 TGTGCCAGCAGCCAACCAGGGCTCTCGGAGCTGTTTTTT CASSQPGLSELFF